This section outlines one T cell receptor beta chain sequence together with its context. Trimming cost V 0 bases and J 9 bases; bases outside gene matches: 5. CDR1 PRHDT and CDR2 FYEKMQ come from the germline V gene (reference sequence). The CDR3 runs to 15 residues. The sample comes from a study of control samples from healthy donors and cancer patients. Clones were sequenced by immunoSEQ multiplex PCR, and TCRdb holds only the in-frame ones, with some missing. The table lists around 110,000 clones, over 75% of them singletons. Source material: PBMCs. The V gene is TRBV13, the J gene TRBJ2-1; 10 bases align to TRBD2. The clonotype was recovered from a woman aged 45-59 years with colorectal cancer. The CDR3 spells CASSLGGLAVGEQFF. The CDR3 DNA sequence: TGTGCCAGCAGCTTAGGAGGACTAGCGGTAGGTGAGCAGTTCTTC.